The table lists the clone carrying this T cell receptor beta chain with many counts. Its antigen remains unknown. These data belong to a study of T cell repertoires in cytomegalovirus infection. TCRdb analysed the reads with MiXCR anew, one entry per CDR3 protein. The data show approximately 550,000 distinct CDR3 sequences, 16% seen once. Overall study findings and caveats: CMV-specific HLA-C-restricted TCR beta clonotypes dominated the ex vivo response.

Germline V gives CDR1 MNHNS, CDR2 SASEGT. CDR3 size: 15 residues. V lost 7 bases, J lost 0 bases, and 15 bases lay in between. V gene TRBV6-1 combines with J gene TRBJ1-1; D is undetermined. Sequenced sample: CD8+ T cells from PBMCs. This clonotype was sampled from a human donor in good health (CMV status not recorded). Some clones in this sample may be carry-over from other donors' samples. In nucleotides, the CDR3 is TGTGCCAGCACCCCCGACAAGGCCATGAACACTGAAGCTTTCTTT. Translation gives CASTPDKAMNTEAFF.